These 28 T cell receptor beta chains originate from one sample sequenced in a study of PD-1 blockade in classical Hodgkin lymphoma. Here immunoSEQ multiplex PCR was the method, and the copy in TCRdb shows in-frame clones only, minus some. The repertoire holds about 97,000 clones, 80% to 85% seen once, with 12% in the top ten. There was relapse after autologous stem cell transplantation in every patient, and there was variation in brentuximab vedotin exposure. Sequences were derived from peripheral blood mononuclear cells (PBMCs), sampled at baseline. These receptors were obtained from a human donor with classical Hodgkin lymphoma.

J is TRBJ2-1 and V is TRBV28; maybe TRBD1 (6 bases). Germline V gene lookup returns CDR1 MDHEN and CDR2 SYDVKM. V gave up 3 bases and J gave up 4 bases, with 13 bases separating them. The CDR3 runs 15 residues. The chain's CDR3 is CASSFRDRFYNEQFF. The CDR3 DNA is TGTGCCAGCAGTTTCCGAGACAGGTTTTACAATGAGCAGTTCTTC.

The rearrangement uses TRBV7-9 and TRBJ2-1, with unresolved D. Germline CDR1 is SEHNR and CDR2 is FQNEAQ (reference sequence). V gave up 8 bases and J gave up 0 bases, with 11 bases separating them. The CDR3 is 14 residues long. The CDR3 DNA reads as TGTGCCAGCCGGCTCGGAAACTCCTACAATGAGCAGTTCTTC. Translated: CASRLGNSYNEQFF.

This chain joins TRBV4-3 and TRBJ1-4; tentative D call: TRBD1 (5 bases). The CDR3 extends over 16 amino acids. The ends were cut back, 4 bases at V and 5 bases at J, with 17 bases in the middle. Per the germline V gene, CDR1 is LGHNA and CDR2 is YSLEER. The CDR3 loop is CASSRATAGTNEKLFF. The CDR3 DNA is TGCGCCAGCAGCCGCGCAACTGCCGGGACCAATGAAAAACTGTTTTTT.

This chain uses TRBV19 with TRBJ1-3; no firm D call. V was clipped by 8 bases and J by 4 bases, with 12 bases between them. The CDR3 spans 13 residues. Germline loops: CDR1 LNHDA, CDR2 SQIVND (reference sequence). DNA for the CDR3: TGTGCCAGTTCTCGGGGAAGGGGAAACACCATATATTTT. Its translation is CASSRGRGNTIYF.

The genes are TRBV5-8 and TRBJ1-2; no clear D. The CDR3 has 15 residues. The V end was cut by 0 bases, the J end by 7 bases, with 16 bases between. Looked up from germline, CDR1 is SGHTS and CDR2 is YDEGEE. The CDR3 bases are TGTGCCAGCAGCTTGGAGGCAACTGGGATGGGTGGCTACACCTTC. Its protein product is CASSLEATGMGGYTF.

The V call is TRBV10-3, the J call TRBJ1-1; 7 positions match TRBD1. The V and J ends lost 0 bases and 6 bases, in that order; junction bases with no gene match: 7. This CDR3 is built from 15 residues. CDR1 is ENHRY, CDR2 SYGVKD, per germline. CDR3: CAISESTGSSAEAFF. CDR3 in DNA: TGTGCCATCAGTGAGTCGACAGGGTCTTCCGCTGAAGCTTTCTTT.

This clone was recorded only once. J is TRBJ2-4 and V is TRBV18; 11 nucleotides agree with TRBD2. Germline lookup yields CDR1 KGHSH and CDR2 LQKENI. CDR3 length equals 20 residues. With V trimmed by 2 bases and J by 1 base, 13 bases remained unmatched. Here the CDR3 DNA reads TGTGCCAGCTCACCAGAACTAGCGGGAGTCGGAGGGGCGGCCAAAAACATTCAGTACTTC. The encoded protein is CASSPELAGVGGAAKNIQYF.

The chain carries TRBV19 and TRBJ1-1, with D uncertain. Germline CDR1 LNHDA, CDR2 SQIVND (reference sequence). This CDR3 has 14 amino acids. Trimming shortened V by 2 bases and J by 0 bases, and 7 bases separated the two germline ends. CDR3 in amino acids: CASSIMRLNTEAFF. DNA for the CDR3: TGTGCCAGTAGTATAATGCGCCTGAACACTGAAGCTTTCTTT.

This CDR3 is CASSQDLAPNQPQHF. CDR3 nucleotides: TGCGCCAGCAGCCAAGATTTAGCGCCGAATCAGCCCCAGCATTTT. The rearrangement links TRBV4-3 to TRBJ1-5; D unclear. Germline V gene data show CDR1 as LGHNA and CDR2 as YSLEER. This CDR3 has 15 amino acids. Trimming stripped 0 bases from V and 4 bases from J, with 10 bases between.

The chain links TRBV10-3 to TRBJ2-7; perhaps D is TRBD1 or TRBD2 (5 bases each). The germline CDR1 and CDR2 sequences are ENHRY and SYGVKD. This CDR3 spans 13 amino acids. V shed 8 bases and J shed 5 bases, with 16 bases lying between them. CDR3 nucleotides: TGTGCCATCTCCCAGGGAGAGGGTGACGAGCAGTACTTC. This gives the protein CAISQGEGDEQYF.

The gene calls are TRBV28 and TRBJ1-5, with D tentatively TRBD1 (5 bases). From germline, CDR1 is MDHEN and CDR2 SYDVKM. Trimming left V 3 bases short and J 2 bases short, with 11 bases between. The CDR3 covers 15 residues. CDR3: CASSLFGGGNQPQHF. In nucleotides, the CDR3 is TGTGCCAGCAGTTTGTTTGGGGGTGGCAATCAGCCCCAGCATTTT.

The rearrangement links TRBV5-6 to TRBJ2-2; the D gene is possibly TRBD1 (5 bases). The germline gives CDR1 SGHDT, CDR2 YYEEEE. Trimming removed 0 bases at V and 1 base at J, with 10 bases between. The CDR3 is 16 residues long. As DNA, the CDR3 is TGTGCCAGCAGCTTGGTCGGCAGGGTGAACACCGGGGAGCTGTTTTTT. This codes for CASSLVGRVNTGELFF.

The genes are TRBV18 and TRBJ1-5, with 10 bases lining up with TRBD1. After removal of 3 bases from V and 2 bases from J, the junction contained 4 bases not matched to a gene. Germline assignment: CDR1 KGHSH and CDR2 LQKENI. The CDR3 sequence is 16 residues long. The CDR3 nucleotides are TGTGCCAGCTCACCCGGGACAGGGGAAGGCAATCAGCCCCAGCATTTT. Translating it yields CASSPGTGEGNQPQHF.

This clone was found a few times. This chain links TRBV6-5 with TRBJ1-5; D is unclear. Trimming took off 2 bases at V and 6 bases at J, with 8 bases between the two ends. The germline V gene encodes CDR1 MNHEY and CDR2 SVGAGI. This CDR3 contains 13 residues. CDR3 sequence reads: CASSYGLGQPQHF. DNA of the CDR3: TGTGCCAGCAGTTACGGGCTAGGTCAGCCCCAGCATTTT.

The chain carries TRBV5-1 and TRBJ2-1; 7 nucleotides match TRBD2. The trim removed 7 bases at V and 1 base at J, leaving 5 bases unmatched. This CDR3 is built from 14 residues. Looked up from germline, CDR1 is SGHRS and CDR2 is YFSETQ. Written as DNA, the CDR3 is TGCGCCAGCGGGCTAGCGGCATCCTACAATGAGCAGTTCTTC. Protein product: CASGLAASYNEQFF.

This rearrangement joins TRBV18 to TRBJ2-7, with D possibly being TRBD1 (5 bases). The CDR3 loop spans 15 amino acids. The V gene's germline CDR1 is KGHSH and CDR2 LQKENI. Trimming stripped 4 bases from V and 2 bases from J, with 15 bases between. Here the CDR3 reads CASSQSRTPTYEQYF. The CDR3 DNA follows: TGTGCCAGCTCACAAAGTCGGACACCAACCTACGAGCAGTACTTC.

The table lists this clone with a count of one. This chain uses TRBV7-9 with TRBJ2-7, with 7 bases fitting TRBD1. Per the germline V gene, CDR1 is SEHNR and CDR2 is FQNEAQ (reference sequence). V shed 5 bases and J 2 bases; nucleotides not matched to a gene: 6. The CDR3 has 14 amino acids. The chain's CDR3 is CASSVGTVAYEQYF. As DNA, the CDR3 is TGTGCCAGCAGCGTCGGGACAGTAGCCTACGAGCAGTACTTC.

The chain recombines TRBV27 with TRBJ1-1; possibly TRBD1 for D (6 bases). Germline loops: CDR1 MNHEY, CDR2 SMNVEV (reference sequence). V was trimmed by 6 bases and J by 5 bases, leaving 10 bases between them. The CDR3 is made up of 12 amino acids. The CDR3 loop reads CASRQGITEAFF. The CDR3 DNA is TGTGCCAGCAGGCAGGGGATTACTGAAGCTTTCTTT.

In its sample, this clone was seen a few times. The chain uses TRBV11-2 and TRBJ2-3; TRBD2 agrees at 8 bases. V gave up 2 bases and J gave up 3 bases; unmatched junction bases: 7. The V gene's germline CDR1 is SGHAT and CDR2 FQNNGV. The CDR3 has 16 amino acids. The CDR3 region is CASSLSRASGTDTQYF. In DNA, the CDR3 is TGTGCCAGCAGCTTATCTAGGGCTAGCGGGACAGATACGCAGTATTTT. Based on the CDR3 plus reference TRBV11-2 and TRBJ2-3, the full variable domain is EAGVAQSPRYKIIEKRQSVAFWCNPISGHATLYWYQQILGQGPKLLIQFQNNGVVDDSQLPKDRFSAERLKGVDSTLKIQPAKLEDSAVYLCASSLSRASGTDTQYFGPGTRLTVL.

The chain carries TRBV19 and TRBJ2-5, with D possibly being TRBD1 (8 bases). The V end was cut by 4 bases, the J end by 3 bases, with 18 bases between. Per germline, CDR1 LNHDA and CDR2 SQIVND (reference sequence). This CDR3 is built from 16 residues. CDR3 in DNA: TGTGCCAGTAGTAACAGGGGGGGGCAACGGGAAGAGACCCAGTACTTC. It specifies CASSNRGGQREETQYF.

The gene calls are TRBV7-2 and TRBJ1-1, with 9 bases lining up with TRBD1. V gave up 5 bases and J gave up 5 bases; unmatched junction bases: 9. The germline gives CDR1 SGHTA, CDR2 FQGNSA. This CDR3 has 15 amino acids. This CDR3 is CASSRRTGEGTEAFF. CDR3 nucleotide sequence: TGTGCCAGCAGCCGTCGGACAGGGGAGGGGACTGAAGCTTTCTTT.

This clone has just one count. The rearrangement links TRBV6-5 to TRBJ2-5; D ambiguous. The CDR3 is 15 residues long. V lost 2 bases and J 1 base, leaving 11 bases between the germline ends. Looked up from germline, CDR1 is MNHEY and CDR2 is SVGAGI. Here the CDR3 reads CASSYRGGLQETQYF. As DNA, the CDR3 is TGTGCCAGCAGTTACCGAGGCGGTCTCCAAGAGACCCAGTACTTC.

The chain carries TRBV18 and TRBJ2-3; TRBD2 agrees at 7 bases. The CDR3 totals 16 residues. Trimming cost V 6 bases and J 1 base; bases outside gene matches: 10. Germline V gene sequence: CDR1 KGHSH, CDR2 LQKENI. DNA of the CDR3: TGTGCCAGCTCCATTCCCGGCGGACTAGGCACAGATACGCAGTATTTT. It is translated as CASSIPGGLGTDTQYF.

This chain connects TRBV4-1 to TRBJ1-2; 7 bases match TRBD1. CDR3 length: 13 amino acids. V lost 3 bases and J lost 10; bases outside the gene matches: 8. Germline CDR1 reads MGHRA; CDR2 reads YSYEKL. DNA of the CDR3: TGCGCCAGCAGCCAGATGCCGGGACAGCCCTACACCTTC. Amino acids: CASSQMPGQPYTF.

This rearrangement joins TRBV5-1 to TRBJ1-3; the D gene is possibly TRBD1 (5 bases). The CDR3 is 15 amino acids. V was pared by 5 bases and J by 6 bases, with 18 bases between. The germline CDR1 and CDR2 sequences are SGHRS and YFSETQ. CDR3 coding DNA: TGCGCCAGCAGTCCGGGGCCCACTTTAGAAAACACCATATATTTT. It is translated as CASSPGPTLENTIYF.

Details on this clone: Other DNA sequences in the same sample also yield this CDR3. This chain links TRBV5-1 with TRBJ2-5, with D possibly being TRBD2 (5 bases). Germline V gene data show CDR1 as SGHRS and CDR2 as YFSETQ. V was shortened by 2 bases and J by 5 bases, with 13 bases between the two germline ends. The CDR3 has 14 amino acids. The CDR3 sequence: CASSLGGVSETQYF. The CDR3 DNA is TGCGCCAGCAGCTTAGGAGGAGTCTCGGAGACCCAGTACTTC.

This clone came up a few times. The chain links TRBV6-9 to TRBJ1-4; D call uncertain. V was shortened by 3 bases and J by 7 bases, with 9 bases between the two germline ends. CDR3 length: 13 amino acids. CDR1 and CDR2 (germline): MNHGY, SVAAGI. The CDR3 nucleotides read TGTGCCAGCAGTTACGGGATTGGTGAAAAACTGTTTTTT. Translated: CASSYGIGEKLFF.

The CDR3 bases are TGTGCCAGCAGTTTTATGGGGCCTAGGGGCACAGATACGCAGTATTTT. Amino acid sequence: CASSFMGPRGTDTQYF. The chain uses TRBV27 and TRBJ2-3; D may be TRBD1 (5 bases). Germline CDR1 and CDR2: MNHEY and SMNVEV (reference sequence). The V end was cut by 3 bases, the J end by 1 base, with 14 bases between. The CDR3 is 16 residues long.